Given below is one T cell receptor beta chain in context. Under the authors' procedure: The authors estimated nucleated cell counts from reference gene primer amplification. Produced via immunoSEQ multiplex PCR; TCRdb's table is partial and in-frame only. V and J calls and clone size are as listed in that table; D and trimming were resolved from the DNA. The profile covers about 95,000 clones, with less than 85% appearing a single time and 24% taken by the ten largest. This sample is drawn from a study of blood T cell repertoires in COVID-19. About the study: Whether acute or convalescent, the COVID-19 samples came from the United States, Italy and Spain. Sources were T cells, B-cell-depleted T cells, or PBMCs; the material itself was cDNA or gDNA.

This receptor was obtained from a human donor in a cohort sampled during active COVID-19. The sample comprised peripheral blood.

CDR3 sequence reads: CASSLVGRETQYF. CDR3 bases: TGTGCCAGCAGCTTAGTGGGCCGGGAGACCCAGTACTTC. The V call is TRBV7-8, the J call TRBJ2-5; D not certain. This CDR3 contains 13 residues. Per germline, CDR1 SGHVS and CDR2 FQNEAQ. Trimming stripped 1 base from V and 5 bases from J, with 8 bases between.